This is a list of T cell receptor beta chains from one sample in a study of CD8 T cells in Susac syndrome. One entry per CDR3 protein, called by TCRdb with MiXCR from the immunoSEQ multiplex PCR reads. The sample lists some 110,000 distinct CDR3 sequences, around 94% occurring once. The sequencing sample was made of CD4+ T cells from PBMCs. The receptors were gathered from a human donor in good health. Both conserved end residues are part of each CDR3. The order of the fields is clone size, D gene, J gene, V gene, CDR3 protein, CDR3 DNA. D genes are given only for firm matches. Size is omitted from some rows. Given values are once, few, many or a class for expanded clones.

- | TRBD2 | TRBJ2-7 | TRBV7-2 | CASSFGREAMPYEQYF | TGTGCCAGCAGCTTCGGGCGGGAGGCTATGCCCTACGAGCAGTACTTC
- | - | TRBJ1-5 | TRBV18 | CASSLRGEGQPQHF | TGTGCCAGCTCCCTACGGGGCGAAGGTCAGCCCCAGCATTTT
- | - | TRBJ1-1 | TRBV12-3/TRBV12-4 | CASSSPLTRPGAFF | TGTGCCAGCAGTTCCCCCCTTACAAGGCCGGGAGCTTTCTTT
- | - | TRBJ1-1 | TRBV3-1 | CASRMELMNTEAFF | TGTGCCAGCAGGATGGAACTAATGAACACTGAAGCTTTCTTT
- | TRBD1 | TRBJ2-5 | TRBV4-3 | CASSQAQQGLGETQYF | TGCGCCAGCAGCCAGGCCCAACAGGGGTTGGGAGAGACCCAGTACTTC
- | - | TRBJ2-7 | TRBV11-1 | CASSLVVGYGYEQYF | TGTGCCAGCAGCTTAGTCGTGGGTTACGGCTACGAGCAGTACTTC
once | TRBD2 | TRBJ2-3 | TRBV23-1 | CASSQIVEAGETDTQYF | TGCGCCAGCAGTCAAATCGTGGAAGCGGGGGAAACAGATACGCAGTATTTT
- | - | TRBJ1-2 | TRBV6-1 | CASSVSYGYTF | TGTGCCAGCAGTGTGAGCTATGGCTACACCTTC
- | - | TRBJ1-2 | TRBV20-1 | CSARAEENYGYTF | TGCAGTGCTAGAGCCGAAGAAAACTATGGCTACACCTTC
- | - | TRBJ1-1 | TRBV29-1 | CSAQTGTNTEAFF | TGCAGCGCTCAGACAGGTACGAACACTGAAGCTTTCTTT
- | TRBD2 | TRBJ2-2 | TRBV28 | CATFGLADTGELFF | TGTGCCACCTTCGGACTAGCGGACACCGGGGAGCTGTTTTTT
- | - | TRBJ2-1 | TRBV11-2 | CASSRELLTNPYKVSEQFF | TGTGCCAGCAGTCGAGAGCTACTCACGAATCCCTACAAGGTCAGTGAGCAGTTCTTC
- | TRBD2 | TRBJ2-2 | TRBV9 | CASTGLAEPNTGELFF | TGTGCCAGCACAGGCCTAGCGGAACCGAACACCGGGGAGCTGTTTTTT
once | - | TRBJ1-1 | TRBV7-9 | CASSTGLGNTEAFF | TGTGCCAGCAGTACGGGACTGGGGAACACTGAAGCTTTCTTT
- | TRBD2 | TRBJ2-7 | TRBV3-1 | CASSRLPLTSGIGSYEQYF | TGTGCCAGCAGTCGACTACCTTTGACTAGCGGGATAGGATCCTACGAGCAGTACTTC
- | - | TRBJ2-3 | TRBV12-3/TRBV12-4 | CASTKLEADTQYF | TGTGCCAGCACCAAATTAGAAGCAGATACGCAGTATTTT
- | TRBD1 | TRBJ2-5 | TRBV11-2 | CASRLTGGEETQYF | TGTGCCAGCCGCTTGACAGGGGGCGAAGAGACCCAGTACTTC
- | TRBD2 | TRBJ2-3 | TRBV19 | CASRALAGVGDTQYF | TGTGCCAGTAGAGCACTAGCGGGAGTAGGGGATACGCAGTATTTT
once | - | TRBJ2-5 | TRBV20-1 | CSARWTSKETQYF | TGCAGTGCTAGATGGACGTCGAAAGAGACCCAGTACTTC
- | - | TRBJ1-1 | TRBV18 | CASQTGTEAFF | TGTGCCAGTCAAACCGGCACTGAAGCTTTCTTT
once | - | TRBJ2-1 | TRBV7-2 | CASSLGNEQFF | TGTGCCAGCAGCCTCGGCAATGAGCAGTTCTTC
- | - | TRBJ1-2 | TRBV29-1 | CSVDHRTTGYTF | TGCAGCGTTGATCATCGGACAACCGGCTACACCTTC
- | - | TRBJ2-1 | TRBV7-2 | CASSASANNEQFF | TGTGCCAGCAGTGCTAGCGCAAACAATGAGCAGTTCTTC
- | - | TRBJ1-5 | TRBV7-9 | CASSLSPLDRPEGNQPQHF | TGTGCCAGCAGCTTAAGTCCTCTTGACAGGCCGGAGGGCAATCAGCCCCAGCATTTT
- | TRBD1 | TRBJ2-1 | TRBV7-8 | CASSLNRDRGRSEQFF | TGTGCCAGCAGCTTAAACCGGGACAGGGGTCGGAGTGAGCAGTTCTTC
- | TRBD1 | TRBJ2-3 | TRBV6-4 | CASSTRGHDGDTQYF | TGTGCCAGCAGTACTAGGGGGCACGATGGAGATACGCAGTATTTT
- | - | TRBJ1-2 | TRBV6-2/TRBV6-3 | CASSYRVDYGYTF | TGTGCCAGCAGTTACCGAGTGGATTATGGCTACACCTTC
- | TRBD2 | TRBJ2-5 | TRBV7-2 | CASSLVAGGPGETQYF | TGTGCCAGCAGCTTAGTCGCGGGAGGGCCGGGAGAGACCCAGTACTTC
- | - | TRBJ2-7 | TRBV2 | CASVPEGAPSYEQYF | TGTGCCAGCGTTCCCGAGGGAGCACCCTCCTACGAGCAGTACTTC